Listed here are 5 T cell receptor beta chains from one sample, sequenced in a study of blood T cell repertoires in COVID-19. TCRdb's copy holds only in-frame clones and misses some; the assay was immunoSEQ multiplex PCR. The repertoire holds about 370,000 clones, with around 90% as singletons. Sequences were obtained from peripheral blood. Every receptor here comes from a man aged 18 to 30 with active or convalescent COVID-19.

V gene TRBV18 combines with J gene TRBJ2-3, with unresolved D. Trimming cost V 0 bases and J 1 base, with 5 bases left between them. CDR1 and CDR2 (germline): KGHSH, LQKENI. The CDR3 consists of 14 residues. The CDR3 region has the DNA TGTGCCAGCTCACCACCCGGTCGCACAGATACGCAGTATTTT. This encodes CASSPPGRTDTQYF.

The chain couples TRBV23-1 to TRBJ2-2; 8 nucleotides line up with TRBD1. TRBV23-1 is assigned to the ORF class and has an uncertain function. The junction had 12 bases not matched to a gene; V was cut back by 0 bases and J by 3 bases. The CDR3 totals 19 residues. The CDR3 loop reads CASSQSGQGRKKDTGELFF. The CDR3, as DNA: TGCGCCAGCAGTCAATCCGGACAGGGACGCAAGAAGGACACCGGGGAGCTGTTTTTT.

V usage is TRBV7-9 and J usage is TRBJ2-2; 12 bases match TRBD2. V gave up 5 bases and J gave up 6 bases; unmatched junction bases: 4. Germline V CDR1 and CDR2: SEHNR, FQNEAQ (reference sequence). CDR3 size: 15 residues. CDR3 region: CASSKLAGGPGELFF. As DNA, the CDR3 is TGTGCCAGCAGCAAACTAGCGGGAGGTCCCGGGGAGCTGTTTTTT. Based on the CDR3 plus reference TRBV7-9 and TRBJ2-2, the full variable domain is DTGVSQNPRHKITKRGQNVTFRCDPISEHNRLYWYRQTLGQGPEFLTYFQNEAQLEKSRLLSDRFSAERPKGSFSTLEIQRTEQGDSAMYLCASSKLAGGPGELFFGEGSRLTVL.

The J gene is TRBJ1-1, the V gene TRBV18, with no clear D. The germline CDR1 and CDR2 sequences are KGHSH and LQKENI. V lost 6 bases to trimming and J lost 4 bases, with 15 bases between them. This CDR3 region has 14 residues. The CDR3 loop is CASSGGEWSTEAFF. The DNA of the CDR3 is TGTGCCAGCTCGGGCGGGGAGTGGAGCACTGAAGCTTTCTTT. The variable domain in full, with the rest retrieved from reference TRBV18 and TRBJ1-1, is NAGVMQNPRHLVRRRGQEARLRCSPMKGHSHVYWYRQLPEEGLKFMVYLQKENIIDESGMPKERFSAEFPKEGPSILRIQQVVRGDSAAYFCASSGGEWSTEAFFGQGTRLTVV.

CDR3 protein: CASSLVWEGETQYF. The DNA for the CDR3 is TGTGCCAGCAGCTTAGTTTGGGAGGGAGAGACCCAGTACTTC. The gene calls are TRBV7-8 and TRBJ2-5, with 7 nucleotides matching TRBD2. Germline V CDR1 and CDR2: SGHVS, FQNEAQ. CDR3 length: 14 amino acids. V lost 1 base and J lost 4; bases outside the gene matches: 3.